This T cell receptor beta chain was identified in a study of T cells expressing NK-cell markers. Germline CDR1 reads MNHNS; CDR2 reads SASEGT. CDR3 size: 13 residues. Following a re-call of the 5' RACE reads, TCRdb has one entry per CDR3 protein and lacks DNA. This sample carries some 410,000 distinct CDR3 sequences, with approximately 6.8% going to the ten biggest clones. Input material: blood T cells: a sorted CD56 or NKG2C T cell subset, CD4+ or CD8+ T cells, or bulk PBMC T cells (not recorded which). The TCR was taken from a woman between 18 and 75 years old in good health. J is TRBJ1-5 and V is TRBV6-1; the TCRdb call, TRBD1, lacks DNA for checking. The CDR3 protein is CAARQGRNQPQHF.